These 27 T cell receptor beta chains were all obtained from the same sample, sequenced in a study of human T cells and chemical hapten exposure. TCRdb used MiXCR to reprocess the RACE reads, holding one entry per CDR3 protein. In the table there are 150,000 to 200,000 distinct CDR3 sequences, roughly 30% of which are singletons. The time point here: pre-sensitization, week 0. Treatment reported: therapeutic diphenylcyclopropenone sensitization with weekly scalp DPC. Material: whole blood, obtained in connection with sensitization to the hapten diphenylcyclopropenone (DPC). These TCRs come from a woman aged 25 to 45 with alopecia areata. Some clones in this sample may be carry-over from other donors' samples.

This clonotype occurred a few times. The chain employs TRBV20-1 and TRBJ1-3; D is ambiguous. CDR1 and CDR2 from the germline V gene are DFQATT and SNEGSKA (reference sequence). This CDR3 has 14 amino acids. V gave up 2 bases and J gave up 0 bases, with 8 bases separating them. The CDR3 here is CSARQVVSGNTIYF. The CDR3 region has the DNA TGCAGTGCTAGACAGGTAGTCTCTGGAAACACCATATATTTT.

This clonotype was seen only a few times. The rearrangement joins TRBV29-1 to TRBJ2-5; the match to TRBD1 covers 8 bases. V lost 5 bases to trimming and J lost 4 bases; unmatched junction nucleotides: 9. Germline V gene lookup returns CDR1 SQVTM and CDR2 ANQGSEA. The CDR3 totals 14 residues. As DNA, the CDR3 is TGCAGCGTTTCCGAACAGGGGGTCTTAGAGACCCAGTACTTC. This translates into CSVSEQGVLETQYF.

In DNA form, the CDR3 reads TGTGCCAGCAGCTTAGACGGGAGGGGTAATCAGCCCCAGCATTTT. It yields the protein CASSLDGRGNQPQHF. This rearrangement joins TRBV11-2 to TRBJ1-5; the D gene is possibly TRBD1 (5 bases). The CDR3 runs to 15 residues. The V and J ends lost 0 bases and 4 bases respectively, with 10 bases between them. CDR1 and CDR2 (germline): SGHAT, FQNNGV.

This CDR3 reads CASGEPPSEQYF. The DNA of the CDR3 is TGTGCCAGCGGCGAACCCCCATCCGAGCAGTACTTC. The rearrangement uses TRBV2 and TRBJ2-7, with D uncertain. Trimming left V 8 bases short and J 6 bases short, with 14 bases between. The germline gives CDR1 SNHLY, CDR2 FYNNEI. This CDR3 spans 12 amino acids.

This chain connects TRBV20-1 to TRBJ2-5, with 7 positions matching TRBD1. J gave up 3 bases and V 0 bases, and 7 bases lay outside the gene matches. The CDR3 has 15 amino acids. Germline V gene data show CDR1 as DFQATT and CDR2 as SNEGSKA (reference sequence). CDR3 bases: TGCAGTGCTAGAGATTTAGGGACAGCCAAAGAGACCCAGTACTTC. It specifies CSARDLGTAKETQYF.

This chain links TRBV7-2 with TRBJ2-1, with 7 bases that match TRBD2. V gave up 1 base and J gave up 5 bases; unmatched junction bases: 5. The CDR3 has 15 amino acids. CDR1 and CDR2 (germline): SGHTA, FQGNSA. The CDR3: CASSLGKGGDNEQFF. CDR3 coding DNA: TGTGCCAGCAGCTTAGGCAAGGGAGGGGACAATGAGCAGTTCTTC.

The chain uses TRBV28 and TRBJ2-3; either TRBD1 or TRBD2 may fit D (6 bases each). Trimming stripped 7 bases from V and 0 bases from J, with 14 bases between. Germline CDR1 is MDHEN and CDR2 is SYDVKM. This CDR3 is 15 amino acids long. The CDR3 region has the DNA TGTGCCAGCAACGACGAGGGGGGAAGCACAGATACGCAGTATTTT. Amino acid sequence: CASNDEGGSTDTQYF.

V gene TRBV7-2 combines with J gene TRBJ2-2; no firm D call. Germline-derived CDR1 and CDR2 are SGHTA and FQGNSA. The CDR3 is 13 amino acids. V was trimmed by 7 bases and J by 5 bases, leaving 11 bases between them. The CDR3 DNA is TGTGCCAGCAACCCAACTGGGACCGGGGAGCTGTTTTTT. This encodes CASNPTGTGELFF.

The sample holds a few counts of this clonotype. This rearrangement joins TRBV20-1 to TRBJ2-7; the match to TRBD2 covers 13 bases. The CDR3 is 15 residues long. Looked up from germline, CDR1 is DFQATT and CDR2 is SNEGSKA (reference sequence). Unmatched junction bases numbered 9, after V lost 3 bases and J lost 7 bases. CDR3 amino acids: CSARGLAGRYREQYF. CDR3 in DNA: TGCAGTGCTAGGGGACTAGCGGGGAGGTATAGGGAGCAGTACTTC.

The V gene is TRBV7-9, the J gene TRBJ2-1; the D gene is possibly TRBD1 (6 bases). The CDR3 is 15 residues long. Germline values: CDR1 SEHNR, CDR2 FQNEAQ (reference sequence). Trimming shortened V by 3 bases and J by 3 bases, and 12 bases separated the two germline ends. This CDR3 is CASSLQGTLYNEQFF. The CDR3 DNA follows: TGTGCCAGCAGCTTGCAGGGGACACTCTACAATGAGCAGTTCTTC.

This clonotype was seen just once. The CDR3 DNA follows: TGTGCCATCAGGACGGCGTCTAGCACAGATACGCAGTATTTT. It yields the protein CAIRTASSTDTQYF. V usage is TRBV10-3 and J usage is TRBJ2-3, with unresolved D. The CDR3 is 14 residues long. Germline V CDR1 and CDR2: ENHRY, SYGVKD. The V end lost 6 bases, the J end lost 0 bases, and 10 bases lay between the germline ends.

This clonotype was seen a handful of times. V is TRBV29-1 and J is TRBJ1-4, with 8 positions matching TRBD1. The CDR3 totals 16 residues. The junction had 10 bases not matched to a gene; V was cut back by 6 bases and J by 1 base. Germline V gene lookup returns CDR1 SQVTM and CDR2 ANQGSEA. The CDR3 protein is CSVGLRDRRTNEKLFF. The CDR3 region has the DNA TGCAGCGTCGGATTGCGGGACAGGCGAACTAATGAAAAACTGTTTTTT.

This clonotype was seen a few times. This chain connects TRBV12-3 or TRBV12-4 to TRBJ1-2, with 7 nucleotides matching TRBD1. Trimming at V came to 2 bases and at J to 10 bases, leaving 7 bases not matched to a gene. The CDR3 is made up of 13 amino acids. DNA for the CDR3: TGTGCCAGCAGTTTAAATTTGGGGACAGTCTACACCTTC. It translates to CASSLNLGTVYTF.

V and J are TRBV20-1 and TRBJ2-1, with 7 bases matching TRBD1. After removal of 6 bases from V and 0 bases from J, the junction contained 5 bases not matched to a gene. The germline gives CDR1 DFQATT, CDR2 SNEGSKA (reference sequence). CDR3 length: 14 residues. The CDR3 DNA reads TGCAGTGCCCAAGGGACAGACTCCTACAATGAGCAGTTCTTC. This codes for CSAQGTDSYNEQFF.

This clonotype was counted many times. This chain connects TRBV7-2 to TRBJ2-3; D is uncertain. The CDR3 sequence is 15 residues long. Germline CDR1 and CDR2: SGHTA and FQGNSA. V dropped 2 bases and J dropped 0 bases, with 9 bases sitting between them. The CDR3, as DNA: TGTGCCAGCAGCTTACGTCGGTTGAGCACAGATACGCAGTATTTT. Encoded protein: CASSLRRLSTDTQYF.

This clonotype was counted only a few times. This sequence joins TRBV20-1 and TRBJ1-5, with D hard to call. Trimming pared 1 base from V and 0 bases from J, leaving 4 bases between. CDR3 length equals 13 residues. Germline V lookup: CDR1 DFQATT, CDR2 SNEGSKA (reference sequence). The CDR3 nucleotides read TGCAGTGCTAGAGGGTATAGCAATCAGCCCCAGCATTTT. This codes for CSARGYSNQPQHF.

This rearrangement joins TRBV28 to TRBJ1-1; D might be TRBD1 (6 bases). The CDR3 runs 15 residues. The germline V gene has CDR1 MDHEN and CDR2 SYDVKM. Trimming took off 2 bases at V and 7 bases at J, with 17 bases between the two ends. This CDR3 is CASSLGGGPSFEAFF. In DNA, the CDR3 is TGTGCCAGCAGTTTAGGCGGGGGCCCTTCCTTTGAAGCTTTCTTT. The full variable domain, rest sourced from reference TRBV28 and TRBJ1-1, is DVKVTQSSRYLVKRTGEKVFLECVQDMDHENMFWYRQDPGLGLRLIYFSYDVKMKEKGDIPEGYSVSREKKERFSLILESASTNQTSMYLCASSLGGGPSFEAFFGQGTRLTVV.

This clonotype turned up a few times. The V and J genes are TRBV7-2 and TRBJ1-2; tentative D call: TRBD1 (6 bases). This CDR3 comprises 15 residues. Deletions cut 1 base from V and 4 bases from J, with 13 bases between. In germline, CDR1 is SGHTA, CDR2 FQGNSA. The CDR3: CASSLGAGASYGYTF. For the CDR3, the DNA is TGTGCCAGCAGCTTAGGGGCGGGGGCGAGCTATGGCTACACCTTC.

The sample holds a few counts of this clonotype. This chain uses TRBV28 with TRBJ1-1; the D is unclear. Germline lookup yields CDR1 MDHEN and CDR2 SYDVKM. The V and J ends lost 9 bases and 8 bases respectively, with 10 bases between them. The CDR3 length is 10 residues. CDR3 protein: CASRRREAFF. The CDR3, as DNA: TGTGCCAGTCGGCGCCGGGAAGCTTTCTTT. The full variable domain, its missing parts supplied by reference TRBV28 and TRBJ1-1, is DVKVTQSSRYLVKRTGEKVFLECVQDMDHENMFWYRQDPGLGLRLIYFSYDVKMKEKGDIPEGYSVSREKKERFSLILESASTNQTSMYLCASRRREAFFGQGTRLTVV.

The chain is built from TRBV5-1 and TRBJ2-1, with unresolved D. The CDR3 is made up of 14 amino acids. The V end lost 7 bases, the J end lost 9 bases, and 20 bases lay between the germline ends. Germline loops: CDR1 SGHRS, CDR2 YFSETQ. The CDR3 DNA sequence: TGCGCCAGCCGGCCCCGGCTAGAGATCGGTGAGCAGTTCTTC. It encodes CASRPRLEIGEQFF.

This clonotype was counted between two and nine times. This rearrangement joins TRBV9 to TRBJ2-5; no definite D call. The CDR3 length is 14 residues. Germline CDR1 is SGDLS and CDR2 is YYNGEE. The V end was cut by 4 bases, the J end by 0 bases, with 10 bases between. CDR3 DNA sequence: TGTGCCAGCAGCCCCGGAAGGTACCAAGAGACCCAGTACTTC. Translated, it gives CASSPGRYQETQYF. The full variable domain, with the rest looked up from reference TRBV9 and TRBJ2-5, is DSGVTQTPKHLITATGQRVTLRCSPRSGDLSVYWYQQSLDQGLQFLIQYYNGEERAKGNILERFSAQQFPDLHSELNLSSLELGDSALYFCASSPGRYQETQYFGPGTRLLVL.

V and J are TRBV29-1 and TRBJ2-1; D is undetermined. Between the trimmed V and J ends, which lost 1 base and 8 bases, there was a span of 9 bases. Germline CDR1 is SQVTM and CDR2 is ANQGSEA. This CDR3 has 12 residues. DNA of the CDR3: TGCAGCGTTGAAGGGGGTCGGCATGAGCAGTTCTTC. The encoded protein is CSVEGGRHEQFF.

The chain employs TRBV18 and TRBJ2-1, with a tentative D call TRBD2 (5 bases). Germline V gene sequence: CDR1 KGHSH, CDR2 LQKENI. The CDR3 contains 13 residues. Trimming removed 2 bases at V and 6 bases at J, with 8 bases between. DNA for the CDR3: TGTGCCAGCTCACCAGACTATGGCAATGAGCAGTTCTTC. Its protein product is CASSPDYGNEQFF.

This clonotype turned up a few times. CDR3 region: CASETRGAYGYTF. The CDR3 DNA is TGTGCCAGCGAAACGAGGGGCGCCTATGGCTACACCTTC. The genes are TRBV28 and TRBJ1-2; TRBD1 is a possible D gene (5 bases). CDR3 length: 13 residues. Germline V gene lookup returns CDR1 MDHEN and CDR2 SYDVKM. The V gene lost 8 bases and the J gene lost 4 bases, with 14 bases spanning the gap.

In its sample, this clonotype was seen a few times. The chain joins TRBV5-4 to TRBJ2-1; D possibly matches TRBD1 or TRBD2 (7 bases each). The CDR3 contains 18 residues. From germline, CDR1 is SGHNT and CDR2 YYREEE (reference sequence). V lost 3 bases, J lost 7 bases, and 26 bases lay in between. The CDR3 bases are TGTGCCAGCAGCTCCAAACCCCGACAGGGAGGGGGATGGAATGAGCAGTTCTTC. Encoded protein: CASSSKPRQGGGWNEQFF.

This clonotype was detected only a few times. This chain uses TRBV10-1 with TRBJ1-5, with a weak D call TRBD1 (6 bases). CDR1 WNHNN and CDR2 SYGVQD come from the germline V gene (reference sequence). CDR3 length: 16 amino acids. Trimming left V 8 bases short and J 2 bases short, with 19 bases between. For the CDR3, the DNA is TGCGCCAGCCTACAACTGAAGTCAGGGGGCAATCAGCCCCAGCATTTT. This sequence encodes CASLQLKSGGNQPQHF.

This clonotype has a handful of counts. The V gene is TRBV7-2, the J gene TRBJ2-3; perhaps TRBD1 as D (6 bases). The CDR3 is made up of 16 amino acids. CDR1 and CDR2 (germline): SGHTA, FQGNSA. Trimming stripped 4 bases from V and 1 base from J, with 15 bases between. The CDR3 protein is CASSWQGLGGTDTQYF. The CDR3 DNA is TGTGCCAGCAGCTGGCAGGGGTTGGGGGGCACAGATACGCAGTATTTT.